These 27 T cell receptor beta chains came from one sample sequenced in a study of early T cells in non-severe SARS-CoV-2 infection. A single record per CDR3 protein comes from TCRdb applying MiXCR to the 5' RACE reads. The sample lists about 77,000 distinct CDR3 sequences; around 12% were seen once. The sample in question was whole blood, obtained at baseline. The receptors shown here come from an adult who was a healthcare worker with PCR-confirmed SARS-CoV-2 infection or an uninfected control (not recorded which). The donor label of this sample is uncertain.

This clonotype was counted only a few times. The chain combines TRBV6-1 with TRBJ1-2; D is ambiguous. The CDR3 has 16 residues. V shed 4 bases and J shed 3 bases, with 18 bases lying between them. Per the germline V gene, CDR1 is MNHNS and CDR2 is SASEGT. The DNA for the CDR3 is TGTGCCAGCAGTGGGGCCTCTACATCCCGGCACTATGGCTACACCTTC. This translates into CASSGASTSRHYGYTF.

CDR3 sequence (DNA): TGTGCCAGTAGTATAAGTCGGGGGGCTGGAGAGACCCAGTACTTC. The encoded protein is CASSISRGAGETQYF. The V call is TRBV19, the J call TRBJ2-5; tentative D call: TRBD2 (7 bases). Looked up from germline, CDR1 is LNHDA and CDR2 is SQIVND (reference sequence). This CDR3 is 15 amino acids long. With 2 bases removed from V and 4 bases from J, the gap between germline ends came to 14 bases.

This clonotype was observed at least ten times. V gene TRBV2 combines with J gene TRBJ1-5, with TRBD1 identical over 8 bases. The ends lost 6 bases at V and 4 bases at J; junction bases unmatched: 8. Germline V gene sequence: CDR1 SNHLY, CDR2 FYNNEI. CDR3 length: 15 amino acids. The CDR3 loop is CASRDRTGMNQPQHF. DNA of the CDR3: TGTGCCAGCAGGGACCGGACAGGGATGAATCAGCCCCAGCATTTT.

This clonotype was seen at least ten times. V and J are TRBV25-1 and TRBJ2-5; no reliable D call. CDR3 length: 15 amino acids. The V gene lost 6 bases and the J gene lost 5 bases, with 19 bases spanning the gap. CDR1 and CDR2 from the germline V gene are MGHDK and SYGVNS. The CDR3 sequence is CASSSAGPPWETQYF. CDR3 coding DNA: TGTGCCAGCAGCTCGGCTGGGCCCCCCTGGGAGACCCAGTACTTC. The full variable domain, completed using reference TRBV25-1 and TRBJ2-5, is EADIYQTPRYLVIGTGKKITLECSQTMGHDKMYWYQQDPGMELHLIHYSYGVNSTEKGDLSSESTVSRIRTEHFPLTLESARPSHTSQYLCASSSAGPPWETQYFGPGTRLLVL.

This clonotype has just a few counts. The rearrangement links TRBV7-7 to TRBJ2-3, with D perhaps matching TRBD1 (5 bases). From germline, CDR1 is SSHAT and CDR2 FNYEAQ (reference sequence). V dropped 5 bases and J dropped 0 bases, with 12 bases sitting between them. This CDR3 spans 15 amino acids. Here the CDR3 reads CASSRGHSSTDTQYF. The CDR3 DNA follows: TGTGCCAGCAGCCGAGGACATTCTAGCACAGATACGCAGTATTTT.

This clonotype was detected a few times. The V and J genes are TRBV4-3 and TRBJ1-6, with 7 positions matching TRBD1. Germline trimming cut 1 base from V and 6 bases from J; bases unmatched to any gene: 3. Germline V CDR1 and CDR2: LGHNA, YSLEER. This CDR3 has 15 residues. The CDR3 reads CASSQGQGINSPLHF. The CDR3 region has the DNA TGCGCCAGCAGCCAAGGACAGGGCATTAATTCACCCCTCCACTTT.

This clonotype was seen a few times. The chain couples TRBV25-1 to TRBJ1-5; TRBD1 aligns across 10 bases. With 6 bases clipped from V and 3 bases from J, the junction kept 8 bases outside the gene matches. From germline, CDR1 is MGHDK and CDR2 SYGVNS. The CDR3 is 16 amino acids. This CDR3 is CASSPAGTGDNQPQHF. Written as DNA, the CDR3 is TGTGCCAGCAGCCCCGCTGGGACAGGGGACAATCAGCCCCAGCATTTT.

This clonotype has more than one count but fewer than ten. The chain uses TRBV7-8 and TRBJ2-1; TRBD1 agrees at 7 bases. The germline CDR1 and CDR2 sequences are SGHVS and FQNEAQ. After removal of 5 bases from V and 0 bases from J, the junction contained 7 bases not matched to a gene. CDR3 length: 16 amino acids. Here the CDR3 reads CASSPNRGRSYNEQFF. The CDR3 DNA reads as TGTGCCAGCAGCCCTAATAGGGGGCGCTCCTACAATGAGCAGTTCTTC.

In this sample, this clonotype turned up many times. The chain recombines TRBV18 with TRBJ1-1; TRBD1 might be the D (6 bases). CDR3 size: 14 residues. V was cut by 3 bases and J by 1 base, with 9 bases left in between. Germline values: CDR1 KGHSH, CDR2 LQKENI. In DNA, the CDR3 is TGTGCCAGCTCACCGGAGGGGGGGAACACTGAAGCTTTCTTT. Translation gives CASSPEGGNTEAFF.

J is TRBJ2-7 and V is TRBV27; D is unclear. V dropped 6 bases and J dropped 2 bases, with 11 bases sitting between them. The CDR3 runs to 13 residues. Germline V CDR1 and CDR2: MNHEY, SMNVEV (reference sequence). This CDR3 is CASRSPGTYEQYF. The CDR3, as DNA: TGTGCCAGCAGATCCCCCGGAACCTACGAGCAGTACTTC.

This clonotype was counted at least ten times. CDR3 amino acids: CASSWDTDYGYTF. CDR3 sequence (DNA): TGTGCCAGCAGCTGGGACACCGACTATGGCTACACCTTC. The V and J genes are TRBV5-5 and TRBJ1-2, with a tentative D call TRBD1 (6 bases). This CDR3 is built from 13 residues. Germline-derived CDR1 and CDR2 are SGHKS and YYEKEE (reference sequence). The V gene lost 3 bases and the J gene lost 3 bases, with 9 bases spanning the gap. The full variable domain, with the rest looked up from reference TRBV5-5 and TRBJ1-2, is DAGVTQSPTHLIKTRGQQVTLRCSPISGHKSVSWYQQVLGQGPQFIFQYYEKEERGRGNFPDRFSARQFPNYSSELNVNALLLGDSALYLCASSWDTDYGYTFGSGTRLTVV.

In this sample, this clonotype turned up a few times. The chain is built from TRBV20-1 and TRBJ1-2, with no clear D. Germline V gene sequence: CDR1 DFQATT, CDR2 SNEGSKA (reference sequence). V dropped 3 bases and J dropped 4 bases, with 12 bases sitting between them. The CDR3 is 13 amino acids. DNA of the CDR3: TGCAGTGCTAGTCAAGGGATAGGCTATGGCTACACCTTC. Its protein product is CSASQGIGYGYTF.

The sample holds a few counts of this clonotype. As DNA, the CDR3 is TGTGCCAGCAGCGCCGGAGTAGCGGGAGCCACAGATACGCAGTATTTT. Residues: CASSAGVAGATDTQYF. The J gene is TRBJ2-3, the V gene TRBV5-4; 9 nucleotides align to TRBD2. The ends lost 4 bases at V and 2 bases at J; junction bases unmatched: 8. Germline V gene sequence: CDR1 SGHNT, CDR2 YYREEE (reference sequence). The CDR3 is 16 amino acids.

This clonotype was seen more than once but under ten times. The chain employs TRBV7-3 and TRBJ2-2; unclear D gene. The ends were cut back, 2 bases at V and 2 bases at J, with 15 bases in the middle. The germline gives CDR1 SGHTA, CDR2 FQGTGA. The CDR3 length is 17 residues. DNA of the CDR3: TGTGCCAGCAGCTTAGATTGGGCGGAACAAAACACCGGGGAGCTGTTTTTT. This sequence encodes CASSLDWAEQNTGELFF.

The J gene is TRBJ2-7, the V gene TRBV6-5; perhaps TRBD2 as D (5 bases). The V gene's germline CDR1 is MNHEY and CDR2 SVGAGI. V gave up 2 bases and J gave up 0 bases, with 11 bases separating them. The CDR3 is 15 amino acids. CDR3 region: CASSYPQRISYEQYF. In DNA form, the CDR3 reads TGTGCCAGCAGTTACCCCCAGCGGATCTCCTACGAGCAGTACTTC.

This sequence joins TRBV2 and TRBJ1-1; TRBD1 is a possible D gene (5 bases). Trimming pared 6 bases from V and 1 base from J, leaving 9 bases between. The CDR3 has 13 amino acids. The germline gives CDR1 SNHLY, CDR2 FYNNEI. The CDR3 nucleotides read TGTGCCAGCAGAGGGACGGCGAACACTGAAGCTTTCTTT. This gives the protein CASRGTANTEAFF.

CDR3 in DNA: TGTGCCACCAGCAGAGTAAGGGGGCCAGCTGAAGCTTTCTTT. Translated, it gives CATSRVRGPAEAFF. This chain links TRBV15 with TRBJ1-1, with 7 bases identical to TRBD1. The CDR3 is 14 residues long. J lost 6 bases, V lost 1 base, and 5 bases had no gene match. CDR1 LNHNV and CDR2 YYDKDF come from the germline V gene (reference sequence).

The chain joins TRBV30 to TRBJ2-1; D may match TRBD1 or TRBD2 (6 bases each). Trimming stripped 4 bases from V and 2 bases from J, with 12 bases between. CDR3 length: 14 residues. Germline loops: CDR1 GTSNPN, CDR2 SVGIG (reference sequence). CDR3 loop: CAWNRGGTYNEQFF. The CDR3 DNA is TGTGCCTGGAATCGAGGGGGGACCTACAATGAGCAGTTCTTC.

This clonotype was observed many times. CDR3 amino acids: CASSYKGSYNEQFF. DNA for the CDR3: TGTGCCAGCAGTTACAAGGGTTCCTACAATGAGCAGTTCTTC. This chain connects TRBV6-5 to TRBJ2-1; D remains unclear. The CDR3 consists of 14 residues. Per germline, CDR1 MNHEY and CDR2 SVGAGI. The V and J ends lost 2 bases and 1 base respectively, with 6 bases between them.

The chain's CDR3 is CASSFGPARDYGYTF. The DNA of the CDR3 is TGTGCCAGCAGTTTCGGGCCAGCCCGGGACTATGGCTACACCTTC. V is TRBV12-3 or TRBV12-4 and J is TRBJ1-2; no firm D call. This CDR3 contains 15 residues. V shed 3 bases and J shed 3 bases, with 14 bases lying between them.

This sequence joins TRBV7-9 and TRBJ2-3, with no clear D. The length of the CDR3 is 11 residues. Germline CDR1 reads SEHNR; CDR2 reads FQNEAQ (reference sequence). The ends were cut back, 8 bases at V and 6 bases at J, with 9 bases in the middle. The CDR3 DNA reads as TGTGCCAGCTCGCTTGTGGATACGCAGTATTTT. Its translation: CASSLVDTQYF.

V gene TRBV6-6 combines with J gene TRBJ2-7, with 9 bases identical to TRBD2. Germline V CDR1 and CDR2: MNHNY, SVGAGI (reference sequence). The CDR3 is 14 residues long. J gave up 6 bases and V 2 bases, and 5 bases lay outside the gene matches. The CDR3 is CASSYGGRESEQYF. The CDR3, as DNA: TGTGCCAGCAGTTACGGCGGGAGGGAATCCGAGCAGTACTTC.

Only a few counts were recorded for this clonotype. V gene TRBV12-3 or TRBV12-4 combines with J gene TRBJ2-3; D may match TRBD1 or TRBD2 (5 bases each). The CDR3 has 15 residues. Trimming removed 4 bases from V and 2 bases from J, with 13 bases in between. CDR3 DNA sequence: TGTGCCAGCAGTTACTTGGGGACCCTCACAGATACGCAGTATTTT. It yields the protein CASSYLGTLTDTQYF.

This clonotype was counted at least ten times. This chain connects TRBV20-1 to TRBJ2-5; 16 bases are a match to TRBD2. This CDR3 is 15 amino acids long. Germline CDR1 is DFQATT and CDR2 is SNEGSKA (reference sequence). With V trimmed by 5 bases and J by 8 bases, 8 bases remained unmatched. DNA for the CDR3: TGCAGTGCTGGGACTAGCGGGGGGGTAGGCGACACCCAGTACTTC. Translation gives CSAGTSGGVGDTQYF.

The table lists this clonotype with many counts. V gene TRBV21-1 combines with J gene TRBJ2-3; the table's D call, TRBD1, has no DNA check behind it. TRBV21-1 is flagged as a pseudogene. This CDR3 is built from 16 residues. The chain's CDR3 is CASSKRRERYTDTQYF. CDR3 sequence (DNA): TGTGCCAGCAGCAAAAGACGGGAACGCTACACAGATACGCAGTATTTT.

This chain links TRBV11-2 with TRBJ2-3, with D hard to call. The germline CDR1 and CDR2 sequences are SGHAT and FQNNGV. The germline V and J ends were trimmed by 3 bases and 0 bases, with 7 bases remaining between them. This CDR3 region has 14 residues. CDR3 in DNA: TGTGCCAGCAGCTTTGGAGCGAGCACAGATACGCAGTATTTT. Protein sequence: CASSFGASTDTQYF. Supplemented by reference TRBV11-2 and TRBJ2-3, the full variable domain reads EAGVAQSPRYKIIEKRQSVAFWCNPISGHATLYWYQQILGQGPKLLIQFQNNGVVDDSQLPKDRFSAERLKGVDSTLKIQPAKLEDSAVYLCASSFGASTDTQYFGPGTRLTVL.

This clonotype was observed at least ten times. J is TRBJ1-5 and V is TRBV21-1; TRBD1, as called in the table, went unchecked against the DNA. TRBV21-1 is classified as a pseudogene. The CDR3 extends over 16 amino acids. CDR3 in amino acids: CASSKCGQWGHQPQHF. Here the CDR3 DNA reads TGTGCCAGCAGCAAATGTGGTCAGTGGGGGCACCAGCCCCAGCATTTT.